Below, 2 T cell receptor beta chains from the same sample are listed, as sequenced in a study of shared clonotypes between healthy human individuals. The data were produced by immunoSEQ multiplex PCR, yet TCRdb's version contains in-frame clones alone and is incomplete. The sample has fewer than 700,000 clones; roughly four fifths are singletons. The sequencing input was PBMCs. These receptors were taken from a woman aged 40 to 49 in good health. Some clones in this sample may be carry-over from other donors' samples.

V gene TRBV18 combines with J gene TRBJ1-2; D is ambiguous. The V gene lost 3 bases and the J gene lost 2 bases, with 7 bases spanning the gap. Germline CDR1 KGHSH, CDR2 LQKENI. The CDR3 contains 13 residues. Written as DNA, the CDR3 is TGTGCCAGCTCACCTCGGGAGAACTATGGCTACACCTTC. Its protein is CASSPRENYGYTF.

This clone was recorded a few times. A far larger clone is one nucleotide away, so this likely arose from a read error. The chain couples TRBV30 to TRBJ2-2; the D call may be TRBD1 or TRBD2 (6 bases each). In germline, CDR1 is GTSNPN, CDR2 SVGIG (reference sequence). The CDR3 has 15 residues. V lost 3 bases and J 9 bases, leaving 20 bases between the germline ends. In nucleotides, the CDR3 is TGTGCCTGGAGGAGTGCAGGGGAGGATACCTGGGAGCTGTTTTTT. Translated, it gives CAWRSAGEDTWELFF. Supplemented by reference TRBV30 and TRBJ2-2, the full variable domain reads SQTIHQWPATLVQPVGSPLSLECTVEGTSNPNLYWYRQAAGRGLQLLFYSVGIGQISSEVPQNLSASRPQDRQFILSSKKLLLSDSGFYLCAWRSAGEDTWELFFGEGSRLTVL.